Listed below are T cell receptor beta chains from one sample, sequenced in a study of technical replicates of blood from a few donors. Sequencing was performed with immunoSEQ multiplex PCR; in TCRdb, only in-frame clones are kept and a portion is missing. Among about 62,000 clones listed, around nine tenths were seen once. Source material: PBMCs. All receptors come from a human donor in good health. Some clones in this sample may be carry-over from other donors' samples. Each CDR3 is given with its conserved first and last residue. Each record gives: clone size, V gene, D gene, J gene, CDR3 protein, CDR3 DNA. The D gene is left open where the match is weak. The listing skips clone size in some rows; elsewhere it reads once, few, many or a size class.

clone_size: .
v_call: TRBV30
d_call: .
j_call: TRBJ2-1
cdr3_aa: CAWTWGDYNEQFF
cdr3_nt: TGTGCCTGGACATGGGGGGACTACAATGAGCAGTTCTTC

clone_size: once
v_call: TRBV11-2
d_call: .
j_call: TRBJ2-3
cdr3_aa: CASSLKNSPDTQYF
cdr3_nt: TGTGCCAGCAGCTTAAAAAATAGCCCAGATACGCAGTATTTT

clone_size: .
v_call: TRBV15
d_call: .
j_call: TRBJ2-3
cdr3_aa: CATSRGGVETDTQYF
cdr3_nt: TGTGCCACCAGCAGAGGGGGGGTGGAGACAGATACGCAGTATTTT

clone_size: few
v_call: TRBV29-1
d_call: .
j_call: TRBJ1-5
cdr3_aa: CSVVVTNSNQPQHF
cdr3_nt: TGCAGCGTTGTGGTTACAAATAGCAATCAGCCCCAGCATTTT

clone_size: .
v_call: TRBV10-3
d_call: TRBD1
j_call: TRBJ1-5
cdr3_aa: CAISVQGGSDQPQHF
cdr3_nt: TGTGCCATCAGTGTACAGGGGGGATCAGATCAGCCCCAGCATTTT

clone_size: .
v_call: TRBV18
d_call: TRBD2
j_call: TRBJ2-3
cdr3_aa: CASSPPKAGGFADTQYF
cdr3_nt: TGTGCCAGCTCACCACCTAAAGCGGGAGGCTTCGCAGATACGCAGTATTTT

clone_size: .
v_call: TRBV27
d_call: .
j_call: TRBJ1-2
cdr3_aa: CASSPLLGGTYGYTF
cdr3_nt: TGTGCCAGCAGTCCCTTACTCGGAGGAACGTATGGCTACACCTTC

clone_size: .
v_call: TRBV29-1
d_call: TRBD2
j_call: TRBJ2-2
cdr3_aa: CSVPSGSSGAGELFF
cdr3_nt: TGCAGCGTCCCTAGCGGGAGTAGTGGAGCCGGGGAGCTGTTTTTT

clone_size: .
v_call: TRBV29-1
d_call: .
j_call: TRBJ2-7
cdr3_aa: CSVEDSSYEQYF
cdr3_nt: TGCAGCGTCGAGGACAGCTCTTACGAGCAGTACTTC

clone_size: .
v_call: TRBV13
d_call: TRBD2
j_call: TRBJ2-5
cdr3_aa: CASSTGTSGSQETQYF
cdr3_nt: TGTGCCAGCAGCACGGGGACTAGCGGGAGCCAAGAGACCCAGTACTTC

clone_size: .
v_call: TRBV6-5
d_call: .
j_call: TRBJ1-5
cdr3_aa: CASSPNRVVQPQHF
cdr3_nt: TGTGCCAGCAGCCCGAACAGGGTCGTTCAGCCCCAGCATTTT

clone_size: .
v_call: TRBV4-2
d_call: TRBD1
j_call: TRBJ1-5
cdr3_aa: CASSQTVRDSYQPQHF
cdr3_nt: TGTGCCAGCAGCCAAACTGTCCGGGACAGTTATCAGCCCCAGCATTTT

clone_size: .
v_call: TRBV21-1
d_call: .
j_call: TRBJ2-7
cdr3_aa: CASSSRTSGINEQYF
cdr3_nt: TGTGCCAGCAGCTCGAGGACTAGCGGGATCAACGAGCAGTACTTC

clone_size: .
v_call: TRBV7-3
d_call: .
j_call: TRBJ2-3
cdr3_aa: CASSLSGTRTDTQYF
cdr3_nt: TGTGCCAGCAGCTTAAGTGGCACCCGCACAGATACGCAGTATTTT

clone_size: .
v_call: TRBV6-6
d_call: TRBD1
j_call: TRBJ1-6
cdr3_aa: CASSYFPDRGNSPLHF
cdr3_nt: TGTGCCAGCAGTTACTTCCCGGACAGGGGGAATTCACCCCTCCACTTT

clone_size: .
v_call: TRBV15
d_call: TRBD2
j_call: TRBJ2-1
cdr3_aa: CATSRAISGGAYNEQFF
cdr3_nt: TGTGCCACCAGCAGGGCCATTAGCGGGGGGGCCTACAATGAGCAGTTCTTC

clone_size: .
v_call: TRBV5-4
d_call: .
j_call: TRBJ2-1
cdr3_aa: CASSLEGAYNEQFF
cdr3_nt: TGTGCCAGCAGCTTGGAGGGGGCCTACAATGAGCAGTTCTTC